The 18 T cell receptor beta chains reported below all come from one sample, sequenced in a study of blood T cells in healthy people across ages. A sample-barcoded 5' primer and a J-beta primer mix were used in a second PCR of roughly 7 to 11 cycles. Each CDR3 protein gets one entry after TCRdb re-called the 5' RACE reads with MiXCR. The sample holds about 1.6 million distinct CDR3 sequences; roughly 32% are singletons and the top ten take around 10%. The sequencing input was blood. Every receptor here comes from a woman younger than 45 in good health.

V usage is TRBV10-3 and J usage is TRBJ1-5; weak D call: TRBD1 (5 bases). V was trimmed by 0 bases and J by 6 bases, leaving 12 bases between them. Germline CDR1 is ENHRY and CDR2 is SYGVKD. This CDR3 comprises 15 residues. In DNA, the CDR3 is TGTGCCATCAGTGAGTCTCCAGGGCAGAGTCAGCCCCAGCATTTT. Amino acids: CAISESPGQSQPQHF.

This clonotype was picked up a small number of times. The chain uses TRBV7-2 and TRBJ2-3; D is possibly TRBD2 (6 bases). Germline lookup yields CDR1 SGHTA and CDR2 FQGNSA. Trimming left V 3 bases short and J 7 bases short, with 23 bases between. This CDR3 is 17 amino acids long. In DNA, the CDR3 is TGTGCCAGCAGCTTGGCAGTTGGACTACCCGAGGGAAATACGCAGTATTTT. This codes for CASSLAVGLPEGNTQYF. Filled out from reference TRBV7-2 and TRBJ2-3, the complete variable domain reads GAGVSQSPSNKVTEKGKDVELRCDPISGHTALYWYRQSLGQGLEFLIYFQGNSAPDKSGLPSDRFSAERTGGSVSTLTIQRTQQEDSAVYLCASSLAVGLPEGNTQYFGPGTRLTVL.

The J gene is TRBJ1-5, the V gene TRBV20-1; D gene uncertain. Trimming removed 0 bases at V and 8 bases at J, with 14 bases between. From germline, CDR1 is DFQATT and CDR2 SNEGSKA (reference sequence). CDR3 size: 14 residues. CDR3: CSARDSRSFEPQHF. In nucleotides, the CDR3 is TGCAGTGCTAGAGATTCCCGGAGCTTTGAGCCCCAGCATTTT.

This clonotype came up a few times. The genes are TRBV9 and TRBJ1-4; 8 bases match TRBD1. CDR3 length: 16 residues. From germline, CDR1 is SGDLS and CDR2 YYNGEE. Losses at the gene ends were 3 bases for V and 4 bases for J; bases not matched to a gene: 8. The CDR3 region has the DNA TGTGCCAGCAGCGCGCGGGGACAGGCCTTTAATGAAAAACTGTTTTTT. Translated: CASSARGQAFNEKLFF. The full variable domain, completed using reference TRBV9 and TRBJ1-4, is DSGVTQTPKHLITATGQRVTLRCSPRSGDLSVYWYQQSLDQGLQFLIQYYNGEERAKGNILERFSAQQFPDLHSELNLSSLELGDSALYFCASSARGQAFNEKLFFGSGTQLSVL.

This chain uses TRBV27 with TRBJ1-2, with TRBD1 identical over 7 bases. The CDR3 has 18 residues. Germline V gene sequence: CDR1 MNHEY, CDR2 SMNVEV (reference sequence). V dropped 4 bases and J dropped 0; count of bases not matched to a gene: 14. CDR3 sequence: CASSSSMTGFKANYGYTF. The CDR3 DNA follows: TGTGCCAGCAGTTCTTCTATGACAGGGTTTAAAGCTAACTATGGCTACACCTTC.

This clonotype turned up a few times. The gene calls are TRBV29-1 and TRBJ2-7; 9 nucleotides match TRBD2. V lost 3 bases to trimming and J lost 3 bases; unmatched junction nucleotides: 6. Germline V gene data show CDR1 as SQVTM and CDR2 as ANQGSEA. CDR3 length: 14 residues. The CDR3 nucleotides are TGCAGCGTTGATGGGCGGGGGGGATACTACGAGCAGTACTTC. Protein product: CSVDGRGGYYEQYF.

The gene calls are TRBV5-1 and TRBJ2-5, with 9 bases identical to TRBD1. Germline CDR1 and CDR2: SGHRS and YFSETQ. The CDR3 totals 14 residues. V was pared by 2 bases and J by 5 bases, with 4 bases of the junction left unmatched. Here the CDR3 reads CASSLGQGMETQYF. The CDR3 DNA follows: TGCGCCAGCAGCTTAGGACAGGGGATGGAGACCCAGTACTTC.

V and J are TRBV4-1 and TRBJ1-6, with a weak D call TRBD1 (5 bases). The germline V and J ends were trimmed by 2 bases and 6 bases, with 11 bases remaining between them. CDR3 length: 15 residues. From germline, CDR1 is MGHRA and CDR2 YSYEKL. The CDR3 loop is CASSQQGRINSPLHF. The CDR3 DNA is TGCGCCAGCAGCCAACAGGGACGGATTAATTCACCCCTCCACTTT.

This clonotype was observed a single time. The V and J genes are TRBV20-1 and TRBJ2-3, with 8 bases identical to TRBD2. The ends lost 0 bases at V and 10 bases at J; junction bases unmatched: 3. Germline V gene lookup returns CDR1 DFQATT and CDR2 SNEGSKA (reference sequence). This CDR3 has 12 amino acids. The CDR3 loop reads CSARDGTSAQYF. Written as DNA, the CDR3 is TGCAGTGCTAGAGATGGGACTAGTGCGCAGTATTTT.

This clonotype was detected only a few times. The chain carries TRBV19 and TRBJ2-7; maybe TRBD2 (6 bases). Trimming left V 6 bases short and J 8 bases short, with 23 bases between. The CDR3 length is 15 residues. The germline gives CDR1 LNHDA, CDR2 SQIVND (reference sequence). DNA for the CDR3: TGTGCCAGTAGCTTCGCCCTAGCGAGGGGCACTCAGCAGTACTTC. Amino acid sequence: CASSFALARGTQQYF.

On this clonotype itself: Given a much more abundant clone one base away, this may be a read error. The J gene is TRBJ2-5, the V gene TRBV13; D is unresolved. With 4 bases removed from V and 11 bases from J, the gap between germline ends came to 20 bases. From germline, CDR1 is PRHDT and CDR2 FYEKMQ (reference sequence). This CDR3 contains 14 residues. The CDR3: CASSSTDINHKQYF. In nucleotides, the CDR3 is TGTGCCAGCAGCTCAACCGACATCAACCACAAGCAGTACTTC.

This clonotype was seen a handful of times. The rearrangement links TRBV11-1 to TRBJ2-3; TRBD2 is a possible D gene (5 bases). CDR1 and CDR2 from the germline V gene are SGHAT and FQDESV (reference sequence). The CDR3 loop spans 14 amino acids. Trimming took off 6 bases at V and 5 bases at J, with 15 bases between the two ends. The CDR3 DNA follows: TGTGCCAGCAGATCAAAACGCCGGGAAGATACGCAGTATTTT. It translates to CASRSKRREDTQYF.

This clonotype has more than one count but fewer than ten. The rearrangement uses TRBV6-2 or TRBV6-3 and TRBJ1-5; TRBD1 might be the D (5 bases). The CDR3 has 15 amino acids. In germline, CDR1 is MNHEY, CDR2 SVGEGT. The germline V and J ends were trimmed by 8 bases and 9 bases, with 23 bases remaining between them. The CDR3 loop reads CASGGRRGALRPQHF. CDR3 nucleotide sequence: TGTGCCAGCGGTGGCCGGCGCGGGGCCTTGCGGCCCCAGCATTTT.

The genes are TRBV12-3 or TRBV12-4 and TRBJ1-2; TRBD1 matches 8 bases. This CDR3 region has 20 residues. Trimming removed 4 bases from V and 7 bases from J; junction bases left unmatched: 26. DNA for the CDR3: TGTGCCAGCAGTTCAGTTGGACAGGGACGGTATTACGTGCAGTGGGGTGGCTACACCTTC. This translates into CASSSVGQGRYYVQWGGYTF.

V gene TRBV4-2 combines with J gene TRBJ2-7; weak D call: TRBD1 (5 bases). Trimming pared 4 bases from V and 2 bases from J, leaving 15 bases between. The CDR3 extends over 15 amino acids. Per germline, CDR1 LGHNA and CDR2 YNFKEQ. In nucleotides, the CDR3 is TGTGCCAGCAGCCTCTTGGGTAGGGGCACCTACGAGCAGTACTTC. Translation: CASSLLGRGTYEQYF.

This clonotype has a single count. This chain connects TRBV7-9 to TRBJ2-7; either TRBD1 or TRBD2 may supply D (6 bases each). The J call may be faulty, since TRBJ2-5 better matches the DNA end. Germline lookup yields CDR1 SEHNR and CDR2 FQNEAQ (reference sequence). This CDR3 has 16 amino acids. CDR3 sequence (DNA): TGTGCCAGCAGCTTAGAGGGGGGATGGGGCGGAGAGACCCAGTACTTC. Translation gives CASSLEGGWGGETQYF.

In the case of this clonotype: The junction does not match germline at one end; this may be a read error. This rearrangement joins TRBV2 to TRBJ2-5, with D uncertain. CDR3 length: 11 residues. Germline V CDR1 and CDR2: SNHLY, FYNNEI. As DNA, the CDR3 is TGTACCAGCAGTGAAACAGAGACCCAGTACTTC. It specifies CTSSETETQYF.

This clonotype was counted a few times. At one end the junction does not follow the germline gene, possibly because of a read error. The rearrangement uses TRBV6-5 and TRBJ2-1, with D possibly matching TRBD2 (5 bases). The CDR3 has 15 residues. CDR1 and CDR2 from the germline V gene are MNHEY and SVGAGI. CDR3 region: CASSLASIVYNERFF. CDR3 DNA: TGTGCCAGCAGTTTAGCGTCTATAGTCTACAATGAGCGGTTCTTC.